The entry below gives a single TCR beta chain sequence along with its context. MiXCR was used by TCRdb to re-call the PCR reads. Of 4,400 or so clones in the sample, about a third were seen once. The source of the sample is a study of metastatic and nonmetastatic thyroid tumors. Patients underwent thyroid surgery, and none had received any treatment before it. Sequenced sample: adjacent normal tissue. The TCR sequence derives from a female donor with papillary thyroid cancer or a benign thyroid nodule (not recorded which). Some clones in this sample may be carry-over from other donors' samples.

CDR3 in amino acids: CSAGGPGQVNTEAFF. CDR3 bases: TGCAGTGCTGGGGGACCGGGGCAGGTGAACACTGAAGCTTTCTTT. The gene calls are TRBV20-1 and TRBJ1-1; tentatively, D is TRBD1 (5 bases). This CDR3 is 15 amino acids long. Per the germline V gene, CDR1 is DFQATT and CDR2 is SNEGSKA (reference sequence). V gave up 5 bases and J gave up 0 bases, with 16 bases separating them.